What follows are 10 T cell receptor beta chains derived from one specimen sequenced in a study of blood T cell repertoires in COVID-19. Clones were read by immunoSEQ multiplex PCR, and TCRdb kept only the in-frame ones, dropping some. The sample lists 150,000 to 200,000 clones, 85% to 90% seen once, with roughly 7% in the top ten. Sequencing used peripheral blood. The receptor source for this set is an elderly woman in a cohort sampled during active or convalescent COVID-19.

This clone was counted a single time. The gene calls are TRBV5-1 and TRBJ2-2, with D possibly matching TRBD1 (6 bases). V lost 2 bases and J lost 6, with 11 bases in between. There are 14 residues in the CDR3. Germline CDR1 and CDR2: SGHRS and YFSETQ. The CDR3: CASSFTGPAGELFF. Here the CDR3 DNA reads TGCGCCAGCAGCTTTACAGGGCCCGCCGGGGAGCTGTTTTTT. Using reference TRBV5-1 and TRBJ2-2 for the parts outside the CDR3, the full variable domain is KAGVTQTPRYLIKTRGQQVTLSCSPISGHRSVSWYQQTPGQGLQFLFEYFSETQRNKGNFPGRFSGRQFSNSRSEMNVSTLELGDSALYLCASSFTGPAGELFFGEGSRLTVL.

V gene TRBV24-1 combines with J gene TRBJ1-5; D gene unclear. Trimming left V 2 bases short and J 8 bases short, with 9 bases between. The CDR3 has 13 residues. Germline lookup yields CDR1 KGHDR and CDR2 SFDVKD. CDR3 sequence (DNA): TGTGCCACCAGTGATTCGGGGTGGAAGCCCCAGCATTTT. Protein: CATSDSGWKPQHF.

The table lists this clone with a count of one. The rearrangement uses TRBV3-1 (or the pseudogene TRBV3-2) and TRBJ2-1, with D maybe TRBD2 (6 bases). CDR3 length: 14 amino acids. The V gene's germline CDR1 is LGHDT and CDR2 YNNKEL (reference sequence). V lost 2 bases and J 3 bases, leaving 8 bases between the germline ends. CDR3 DNA: TGTGCCAGCAGCCAATCCGGGAGCTACAATGAGCAGTTCTTC. This sequence encodes CASSQSGSYNEQFF.

J is TRBJ2-1 and V is TRBV6-6; TRBD1 is a possible D gene (6 bases). CDR3 length: 15 amino acids. Germline CDR1 reads MNHNY; CDR2 reads SVGAGI (reference sequence). With 1 base removed from V and 4 bases from J, the gap between germline ends came to 11 bases. The CDR3 region has the DNA TGTGCCAGCAGTTACTACTCCCAGGGGTACAATGAGCAGTTCTTC. It encodes CASSYYSQGYNEQFF.

The chain uses TRBV7-2 and TRBJ2-3; 7 positions agree with TRBD1. CDR3 length: 14 amino acids. The J segment lost 0 bases and the V segment lost 7 bases, leaving 4 bases of the junction unmatched. Germline CDR1 reads SGHTA; CDR2 reads FQGNSA. CDR3 region: CASTPGQSTDTQYF. The CDR3 DNA follows: TGTGCCAGCACCCCGGGACAGAGCACAGATACGCAGTATTTT.

J is TRBJ1-5 and V is TRBV2; unclear D gene. The V gene lost 4 bases and the J gene lost 8 bases, with 12 bases spanning the gap. There are 13 residues in the CDR3. The V gene's germline CDR1 is SNHLY and CDR2 FYNNEI. CDR3 in amino acids: CASSVYQSEPQHF. The CDR3 DNA follows: TGTGCCAGCAGTGTTTACCAGTCCGAGCCCCAGCATTTT.

This clone was observed a few times. CDR3 protein: CASSQGLAGGLDTQYF. The CDR3 DNA is TGCGCCAGCAGCCAAGGACTAGCGGGGGGCTTAGATACGCAGTATTTT. The chain joins TRBV10-2 to TRBJ2-3; 14 bases are a match to TRBD2. This CDR3 has 16 amino acids. Germline lookup yields CDR1 WSHSY and CDR2 SAAADI. The J segment lost 5 bases and the V segment lost 6 bases, leaving 7 bases of the junction unmatched.

This chain connects TRBV20-1 to TRBJ2-7; the D gene is possibly TRBD2 (5 bases). CDR3 size: 11 residues. V lost 7 bases to trimming and J lost 5 bases, with 12 bases between them. Germline V CDR1 and CDR2: DFQATT, SNEGSKA (reference sequence). The CDR3 spells CSVSKRDEQYF. CDR3 sequence (DNA): TGCAGTGTATCGAAGAGGGACGAGCAGTACTTC.

The sample holds a few counts of this clone. The chain couples TRBV5-1 to TRBJ2-3; D possibly corresponds to TRBD1 (5 bases). The V end was cut by 2 bases, the J end by 3 bases, with 10 bases between. Germline V CDR1 and CDR2: SGHRS, YFSETQ. This CDR3 is built from 14 residues. CDR3 sequence: CASSLGARTDTQYF. In nucleotides, the CDR3 is TGCGCCAGCAGCTTAGGGGCCCGGACAGATACGCAGTATTTT.

The J gene is TRBJ1-3, the V gene TRBV19; TRBD1 is a possible D gene (5 bases). Trimming took 4 bases from V and 2 from J, leaving 9 bases between them. CDR3 length: 14 residues. Germline V lookup: CDR1 LNHDA, CDR2 SQIVND (reference sequence). This chain's CDR3 is CASSTGRTGNTIYF. In DNA, the CDR3 is TGTGCCAGTAGTACAGGGCGGACTGGAAACACCATATATTTT.